This T cell receptor beta chain appears in the sequencing data of a study of PD-L1 blockade in urothelial cancer. The wider study: Patients initiated atezolizumab in about 2014 at 1,200 mg intravenously every 3 weeks.

This CDR3 contains 12 residues. Germline loops: CDR1 GTSNPN, CDR2 SVGIG (reference sequence). With 3 bases clipped from V and 1 base from J, the junction kept 0 bases outside the gene matches. Synthetic TCR analog templates were added to each PCR reaction. Measured with immunoSEQ multiplex PCR; TCRdb has only the in-frame clones, and not every one. The data show approximately 46,000 clones, with about 90% seen just once and under 9% held by the top ten. V is TRBV30 and J is TRBJ2-7; 7 nucleotides align to TRBD1. This receptor was identified in a man in his sixties with urothelial cancer. Sequences were derived from PBMCs, sampled around atezolizumab (anti-PD-L1) treatment. The DNA for the CDR3 is TGTGCCTGGAGGACAGGGTCCTACGAGCAGTACTTC. Protein product: CAWRTGSYEQYF.